A selection of T cell receptor beta chains follows, all from one sample in a study of blood T cell repertoires in COVID-19. The method was immunoSEQ multiplex PCR; TCRdb's version includes in-frame clones alone and lacks a portion of them. The data show around 200,000 clones, around 83% seen once. Sequencing used peripheral blood. These receptors all come from a man aged 45-65 years with active or convalescent COVID-19. Each CDR3 is given with its conserved first and last residue.

v_gene	j_gene	CDR3aa
TRBV5-1	TRBJ2-2	CASSDGLAGDPGGELFF
TRBV9	TRBJ1-1	CASSVGASLMNTEAFF
TRBV6-5	TRBJ1-1	CASRTGGGPLTEAFF
TRBV9	TRBJ2-2	CASRVGATGELFF
TRBV7-2	TRBJ2-1	CASSPLSPYNEQFF
TRBV5-4	TRBJ2-2	CASSLSAGGPTGELFF
TRBV29-1	TRBJ2-7	CSGGQGISEQYF
TRBV5-4	TRBJ1-1	CASSRQGGGEAFF
TRBV19	TRBJ1-2	CASSMRPSSADYGYTF
TRBV6-5	TRBJ2-5	CASSSGTGEETQYF
TRBV19	TRBJ2-2	CATTERGGGGELFF
TRBV5-1	TRBJ2-5	CASSLEGRVQETQYF
TRBV9	TRBJ1-1	CASSVRGHTEAFF
TRBV12-5	TRBJ1-5	CASGRNRGGIVEGNQPQHF
TRBV24-1	TRBJ2-2	CATKGAGGTGELFF
TRBV30	TRBJ1-2	CAWSVSGVYGYTF
TRBV10-2	TRBJ1-5	CATHGGFSNQPQHF
TRBV30	TRBJ2-3	CAWSTGLAGLVTQYF
TRBV30	TRBJ1-4	CAWSVHQGRDRGKLFF
TRBV18	TRBJ2-4	CASSSATVNIQYF
TRBV13	TRBJ1-2	CASSGQGANYGYTF
TRBV14	TRBJ2-5	CASSPLTSGGETQYF